The clone carrying this TCR beta chain appeared a few times. Its specificity is not known. Germline CDR1 is KGHSY and CDR2 is FQNENV. V was pared by 4 bases and J by 0 bases, with 13 bases between. The CDR3 is 16 amino acids. The data derive from a study of regulatory T cells in long-lasting Graves disease. Overall study context: Duration of antithyroid drug therapy among newly diagnosed Graves' patients was under 3 months.

Building of the TCR beta libraries involved iRepertoire HTBI primers and Arm-PCR of CDR3 regions. Each CDR3 protein is one row after TCRdb ran MiXCR on the multiplex PCR reads. Among 530,000 or so distinct CDR3 sequences listed, about 13% were seen once. Described time point: newly diagnosed GD, antithyroid drugs for less than 3 months. PBMCs provided the RNA from which the TCR library was made. Peripheral blood, around 9 milliliters of it, was drawn into EDTA tubes. General study results and limits: Preferential use of TRBV28, TRBJ1-2 and TRBJ2-5 was seen in persistent disease.

These records were also assigned to another study, of T cells in Graves' hyperthyroidism and ophthalmopathy. As that study records: Ophthalmopathy got predicted by the model a median roughly 6.1 months before its onset.

The TCR comes from a young man with Graves disease. The gene calls are TRBV16 and TRBJ2-1; tentatively, D is TRBD1 (5 bases). This sample comprised peripheral blood mononuclear cells (PBMCs), obtained at new diagnosis, from a patient treated with antithyroid drugs. DNA of the CDR3: TGTGCCAGCAGCCCCTGGGGTAGGGGCTCCTACAATGAGCAGTTCTTC. Translating it yields CASSPWGRGSYNEQFF.